What follows describes a single T cell receptor (beta chain). This specimen belongs to a study of regulatory T cells in long-lasting Graves disease. About the research overall: The criterion for persistent Graves' disease was over 5 years of antithyroid drugs with positive TSH receptor antibodies.

Arm-PCR of CDR3 regions with iRepertoire HTBI primers generated TCR beta libraries. Each CDR3 protein gets one entry after TCRdb re-called the multiplex PCR reads with MiXCR. The profile covers 310,000 or so distinct CDR3 sequences, with approximately 20% appearing a single time and roughly three fifths taken by the ten largest. The CDR3 has 12 residues. Germline V gene lookup returns CDR1 MNHNS and CDR2 SASEGT. The V end lost 6 bases, the J end lost 5 bases, and 10 bases lay between the germline ends. Specified time point: persistent/refractory GD, antithyroid drugs over 5 years with positive TRAb. Making the TCR library involved RNA that had been extracted from PBMCs.

Sequences were derived from peripheral blood mononuclear cells (PBMCs), sampled when the disease was refractory, from a patient treated with antithyroid drugs. This sequence originates from a female donor with Graves disease. The J gene is TRBJ1-2, the V gene TRBV6-1; the D is unclear. This chain's CDR3 is CASSRIVYGYTF. The CDR3 DNA sequence: TGTGCCAGCAGCCGGATTGTTTATGGCTACACCTTC.